The subject of this entry is one TCR beta chain. Its antigen remains unidentified. No base-level quality is on record; no much larger clone is a single base apart. Each collaborating institution followed its own protocols to collect whole blood in K2EDTA tubes. For TCRbeta analysis, collaborator samples were shipped as frozen whole blood, as isolated PBMCs, or as DNA extracted from either sample type. Its CDR3 holds 13 amino acids, cysteine through phenylalanine. CDR3 DNA is the only sequence kept; it has 39 bases, read in frame from the first base. Trimming costs V 6 bases and J 2 bases, and their ends lie 8 bases apart. The CDR1 and CDR2 encoded by the germline V gene (reference sequence) are LGHDT and YNNKEL. The data were obtained in a study of blood T cell repertoires in COVID-19 (dated by TCRdb to about 2020). In the study overall: Samples covering the acute and convalescent phases of COVID-19 were provided by collaborators in the United States, Italy and Spain. The prospective study material was composed of cDNA or gDNA derived from T cells, B-cell-depleted T cells, or PBMCs. Deeply sampled blood TCRbeta repertoires from subjects exposed to, actively infected with, or recovered from COVID-19 were included in the dataset. The repertoires were made available in a free public database intended to serve as a resource for research on the immune response to SARS-CoV-2. Samples were obtained from the ongoing ImmuneRACE study (first 160 participants) and from about 1,300 subjects provided by 6 global collaborators. Sample metadata almost always included a de-identified subject ID, COVID-19 status, age in years and sex. Where HLA class I and class II types were available, the types were taken from metadata supplied by the sample provider, not from assay-based typing. The paper's findings and limits, for the study overall: How much clinical and demographic metadata was included differed by source and by participant, and the metadata was provided uncurated.

TCRbeta CDR3 regions were amplified from genomic DNA by means of the immunoSEQ Assay, a bias-controlled multiplex PCR. The authors' analysis ran thus. The number of nucleated cells in each sample was estimated from the amplification of reference gene primers within the assay. Sequence reads were collapsed and filtered to measure the absolute abundance of every unique TCRbeta CDR3 rearrangement. For each sample, productive Simpson clonality was calculated by taking the square root of Simpson's diversity index across productive rearrangements. TCRdb mirrors the immuneACCESS table, restricted to in-frame sequences. Some clones are absent from its copies; in checked studies, under half trace to an unresolved V gene, and the reason for the others is unknown. From that table come the V and J calls and clone size; the DNA was used to work out D and trimming. The sample includes 130,000 or so clones, with roughly four fifths observed a single time. The ten top clones hold 9% to 13% of the sample.

The TCR originated in a human donor in a cohort sampled during active COVID-19. The sample comprised peripheral blood. The sequence joins TRBV3-1 (or the pseudogene TRBV3-2) to TRBJ1-3; a weak D assignment points to TRBD1 (5 bases agree). The DNA is as follows: TGTGCCAGCAGGGGGCAGGCTGGAAACACCATATATTTT. This gives the protein CASRGQAGNTIYF.